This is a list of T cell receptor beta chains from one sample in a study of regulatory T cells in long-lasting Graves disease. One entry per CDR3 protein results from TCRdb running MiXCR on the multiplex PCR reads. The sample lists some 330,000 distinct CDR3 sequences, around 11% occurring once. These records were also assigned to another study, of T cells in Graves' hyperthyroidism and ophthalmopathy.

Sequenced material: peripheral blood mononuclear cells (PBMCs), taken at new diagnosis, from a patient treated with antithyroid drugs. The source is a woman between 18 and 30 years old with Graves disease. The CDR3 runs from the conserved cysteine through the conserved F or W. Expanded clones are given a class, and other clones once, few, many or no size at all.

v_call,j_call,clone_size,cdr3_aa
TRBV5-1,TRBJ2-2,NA,CASSLNGLANTGELFF
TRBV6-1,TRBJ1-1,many,CASGDRANTEAFF
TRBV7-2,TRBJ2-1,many,CASSSRTREQFF
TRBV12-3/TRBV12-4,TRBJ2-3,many,CASTVPVADTQYF
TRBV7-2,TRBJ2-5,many,CASGRAVETQYF
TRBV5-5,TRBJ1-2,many,CASRTRQGGHGYTF
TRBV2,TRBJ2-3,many,CASSWAGPTDTQYF
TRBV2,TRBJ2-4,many,CASSERGSETKNIQYF
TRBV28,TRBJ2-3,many,CASSRPSPSGFAQLGEDTQYF
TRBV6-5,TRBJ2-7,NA,CASSYRQATYEQYF
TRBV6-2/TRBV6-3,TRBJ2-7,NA,CASSYTRTGNEQYF
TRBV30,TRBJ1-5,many,CAWSQGGGQPQHF
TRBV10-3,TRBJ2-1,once,CAISDGLNSYNEQFF
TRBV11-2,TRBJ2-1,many,CASSLGGTSAEQFF
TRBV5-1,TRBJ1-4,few,CASSLSRANEKLFF
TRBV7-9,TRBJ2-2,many,CASSLGGGAGELFF
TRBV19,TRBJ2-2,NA,CASFSGGRNTGELFF
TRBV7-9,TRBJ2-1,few,CASSSTGQGAYNEQFF
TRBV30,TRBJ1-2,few,CAWKRSGGYGYTF
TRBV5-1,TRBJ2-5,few,CASSLNRGETQYF
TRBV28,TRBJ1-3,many,CASTTGLSGNTIYF
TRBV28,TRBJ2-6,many,CASSLRTPSSGANVLTF
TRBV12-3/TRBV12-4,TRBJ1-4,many,CASSFDGYNEKLFF
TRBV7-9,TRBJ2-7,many,CASSSPHESYEQYF
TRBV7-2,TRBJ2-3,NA,CASSSDAAGANTDTQYF
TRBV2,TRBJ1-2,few,CASSVGLGGYNGYTF
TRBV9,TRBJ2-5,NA,CASSALGETQYF
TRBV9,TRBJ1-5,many,CASSVGGFGGQPQHF
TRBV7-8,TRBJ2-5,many,CASSLGGSLYQETQYF
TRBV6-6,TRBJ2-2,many,CASSYSVVTGELFF
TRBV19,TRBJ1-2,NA,CASRTVYGYTF
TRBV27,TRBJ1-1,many,CASGPRTANTEAFF
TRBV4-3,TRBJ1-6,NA,CASSQEPKAFSSYNSPLHF
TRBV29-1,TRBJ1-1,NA,CSPGQTEAFF
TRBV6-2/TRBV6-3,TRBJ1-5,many,CASSYSDTSNQPQHF
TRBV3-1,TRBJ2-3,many,CASSQERRVGTDTQYF
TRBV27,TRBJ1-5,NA,CASRGLYSNQPQHF
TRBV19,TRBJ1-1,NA,CATLREKNTEAFF
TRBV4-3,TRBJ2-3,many,CASSQDGSGGGTDTQYF
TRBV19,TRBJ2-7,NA,CASSIPGLPSGEQYF
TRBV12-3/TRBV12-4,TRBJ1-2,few,CASSLLAGRDGYTF
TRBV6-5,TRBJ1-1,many,CASSYDSMSAEDTEAFF
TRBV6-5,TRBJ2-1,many,CASSYRDYNEQFF
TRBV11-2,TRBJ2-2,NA,CASSLNERPGELFF
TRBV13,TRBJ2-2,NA,CASSLGPVVTGELFF
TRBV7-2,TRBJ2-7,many,CASSLMGTRYEQYF
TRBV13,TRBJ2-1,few,CASSLRGRSSYNEQFF
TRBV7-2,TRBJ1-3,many,CASSLALMRGSGNTIYF
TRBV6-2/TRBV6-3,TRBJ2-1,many,CASSYESEQFF
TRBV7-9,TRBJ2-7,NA,CASSPRVWPREAEQYF
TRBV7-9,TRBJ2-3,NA,CASSSDWGGGDTQYF
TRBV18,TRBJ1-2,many,CASSPRGTAYGYTF
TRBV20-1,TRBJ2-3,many,CSARSATQYF
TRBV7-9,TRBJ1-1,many,CASSSSVVGNTEAFF